The T cell receptor (beta chain) described here comes from a study of technical replicates of blood from a handful of donors. Germline V CDR1 and CDR2: LGHNA, YSLEER. CDR3 size: 17 residues. Losses at the gene ends were 0 bases for V and 3 bases for J; bases not matched to a gene: 7. This table comes from immunoSEQ multiplex PCR, and its TCRdb copy is limited to in-frame clones, with some not included. The sample includes roughly 80,000 clones, about 94% of them seen just once. The sample consisted of T cells isolated from PBMCs. The chain has TRBV4-3 and TRBJ1-3, with TRBD1 identical over 8 bases. The clonotype originates from a human donor in good health. The CDR3 here is CASSQDLVQGVGNTIYF. The CDR3 region has the DNA TGCGCCAGCAGCCAAGATCTAGTACAGGGGGTTGGAAACACCATATATTTT.